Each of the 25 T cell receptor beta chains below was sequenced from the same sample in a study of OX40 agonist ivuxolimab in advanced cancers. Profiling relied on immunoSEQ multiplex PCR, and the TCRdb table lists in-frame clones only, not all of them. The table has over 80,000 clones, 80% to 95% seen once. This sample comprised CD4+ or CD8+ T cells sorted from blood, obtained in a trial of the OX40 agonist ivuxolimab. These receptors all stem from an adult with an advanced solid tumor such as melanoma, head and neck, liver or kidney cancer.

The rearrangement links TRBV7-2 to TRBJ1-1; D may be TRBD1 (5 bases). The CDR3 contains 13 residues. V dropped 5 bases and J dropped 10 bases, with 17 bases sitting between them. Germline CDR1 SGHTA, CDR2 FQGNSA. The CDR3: CASSPRAGFGAFF. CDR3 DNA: TGTGCCAGCAGCCCAAGGGCAGGGTTTGGAGCTTTCTTT.

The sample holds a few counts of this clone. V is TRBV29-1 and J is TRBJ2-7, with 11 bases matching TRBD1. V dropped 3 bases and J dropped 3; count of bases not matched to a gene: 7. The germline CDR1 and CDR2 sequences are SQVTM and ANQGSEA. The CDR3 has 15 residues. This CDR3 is CSVEDTGTGGYEQYF. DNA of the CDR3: TGCAGCGTTGAGGATACGGGGACAGGGGGCTACGAGCAGTACTTC.

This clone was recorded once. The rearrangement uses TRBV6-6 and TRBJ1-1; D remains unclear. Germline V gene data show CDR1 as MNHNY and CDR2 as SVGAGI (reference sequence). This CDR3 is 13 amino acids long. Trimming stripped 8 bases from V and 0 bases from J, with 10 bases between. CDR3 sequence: CASLQRMNTEAFF. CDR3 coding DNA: TGTGCCAGCCTACAGAGGATGAACACTGAAGCTTTCTTT.

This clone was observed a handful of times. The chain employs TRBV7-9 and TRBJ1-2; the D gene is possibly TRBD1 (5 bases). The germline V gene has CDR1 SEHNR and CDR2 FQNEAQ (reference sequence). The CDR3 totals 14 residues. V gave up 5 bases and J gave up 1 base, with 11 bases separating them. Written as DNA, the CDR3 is TGTGCCAGCAGCCCCCGGGACGGTAACTATGGCTACACCTTC. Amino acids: CASSPRDGNYGYTF.

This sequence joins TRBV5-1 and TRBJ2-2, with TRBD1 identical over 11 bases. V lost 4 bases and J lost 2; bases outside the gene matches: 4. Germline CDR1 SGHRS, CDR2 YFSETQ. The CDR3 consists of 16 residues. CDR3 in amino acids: CASSDGTGGNTGELFF. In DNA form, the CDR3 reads TGCGCCAGCAGCGACGGGACAGGGGGAAACACCGGGGAGCTGTTTTTT.

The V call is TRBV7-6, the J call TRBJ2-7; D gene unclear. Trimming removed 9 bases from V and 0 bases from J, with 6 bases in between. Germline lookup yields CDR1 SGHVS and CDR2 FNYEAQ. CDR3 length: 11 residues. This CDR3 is CARQISYEQYF. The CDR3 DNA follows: TGTGCCAGACAGATCTCCTACGAGCAGTACTTC.

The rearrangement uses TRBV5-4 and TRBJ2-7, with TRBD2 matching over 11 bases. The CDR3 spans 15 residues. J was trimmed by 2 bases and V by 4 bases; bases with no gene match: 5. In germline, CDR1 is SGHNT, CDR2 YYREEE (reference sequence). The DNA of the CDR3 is TGTGCCAGCAGCCTAGCGGGAGGTATAACCTACGAGCAGTACTTC. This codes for CASSLAGGITYEQYF.

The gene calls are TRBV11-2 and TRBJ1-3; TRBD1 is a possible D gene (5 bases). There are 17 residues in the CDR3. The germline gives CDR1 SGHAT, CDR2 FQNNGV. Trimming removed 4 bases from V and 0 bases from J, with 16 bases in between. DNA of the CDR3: TGTGCCAGCAGCTACAAGGGGCCCTACTCCTCTGGAAACACCATATATTTT. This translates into CASSYKGPYSSGNTIYF.

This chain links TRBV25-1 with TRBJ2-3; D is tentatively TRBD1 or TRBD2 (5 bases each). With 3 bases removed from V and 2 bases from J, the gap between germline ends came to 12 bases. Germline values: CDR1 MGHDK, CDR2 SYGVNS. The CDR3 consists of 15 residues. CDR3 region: CASSETGQTTDTQYF. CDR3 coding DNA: TGTGCCAGCAGTGAGACGGGGCAAACCACAGATACGCAGTATTTT. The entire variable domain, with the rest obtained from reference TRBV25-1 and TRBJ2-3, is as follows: EADIYQTPRYLVIGTGKKITLECSQTMGHDKMYWYQQDPGMELHLIHYSYGVNSTEKGDLSSESTVSRIRTEHFPLTLESARPSHTSQYLCASSETGQTTDTQYFGPGTRLTVL.

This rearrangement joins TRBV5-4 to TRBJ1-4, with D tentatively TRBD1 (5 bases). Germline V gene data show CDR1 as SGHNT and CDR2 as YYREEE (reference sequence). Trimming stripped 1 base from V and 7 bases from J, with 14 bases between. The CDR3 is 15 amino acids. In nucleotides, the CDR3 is TGTGCCAGCAGCTTGACGGGGCTAGAGCCTGAAAAACTGTTTTTT. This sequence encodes CASSLTGLEPEKLFF.

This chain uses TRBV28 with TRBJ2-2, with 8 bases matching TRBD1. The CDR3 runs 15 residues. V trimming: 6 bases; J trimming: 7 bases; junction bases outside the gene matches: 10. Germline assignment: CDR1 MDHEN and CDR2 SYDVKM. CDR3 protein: CASSPGQASIGELFF. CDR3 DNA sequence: TGTGCCAGCAGCCCGGGACAGGCGTCAATCGGGGAGCTGTTTTTT.

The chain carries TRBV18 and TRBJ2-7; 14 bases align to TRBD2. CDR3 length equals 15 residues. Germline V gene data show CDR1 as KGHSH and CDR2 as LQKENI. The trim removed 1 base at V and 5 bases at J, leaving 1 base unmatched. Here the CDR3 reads CASSPRGLAGDEQYF. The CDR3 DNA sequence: TGTGCCAGCTCACCACGGGGACTAGCGGGGGACGAGCAGTACTTC. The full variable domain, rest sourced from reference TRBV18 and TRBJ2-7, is NAGVMQNPRHLVRRRGQEARLRCSPMKGHSHVYWYRQLPEEGLKFMVYLQKENIIDESGMPKERFSAEFPKEGPSILRIQQVVRGDSAAYFCASSPRGLAGDEQYFGPGTRLTVT.

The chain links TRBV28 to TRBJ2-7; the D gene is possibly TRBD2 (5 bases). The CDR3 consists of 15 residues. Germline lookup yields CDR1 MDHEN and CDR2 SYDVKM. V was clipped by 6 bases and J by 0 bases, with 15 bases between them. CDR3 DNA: TGTGCCAGCAGAAAGGACCTGGGGAGCTCCTACGAGCAGTACTTC. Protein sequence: CASRKDLGSSYEQYF.

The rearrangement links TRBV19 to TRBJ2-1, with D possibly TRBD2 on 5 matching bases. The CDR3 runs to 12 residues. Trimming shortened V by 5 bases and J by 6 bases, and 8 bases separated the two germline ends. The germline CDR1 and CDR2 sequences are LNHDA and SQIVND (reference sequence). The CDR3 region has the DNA TGTGCCAGTAGTCCGGGGAGCAATGAGCAGTTCTTC. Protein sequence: CASSPGSNEQFF.

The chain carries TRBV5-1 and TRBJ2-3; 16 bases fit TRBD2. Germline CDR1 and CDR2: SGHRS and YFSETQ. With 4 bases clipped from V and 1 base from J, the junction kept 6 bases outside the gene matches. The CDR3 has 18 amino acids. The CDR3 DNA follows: TGCGCCAGCAGCCGGGGGACTAGCGGGAGGGTAGGCACAGATACGCAGTATTTT. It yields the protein CASSRGTSGRVGTDTQYF.

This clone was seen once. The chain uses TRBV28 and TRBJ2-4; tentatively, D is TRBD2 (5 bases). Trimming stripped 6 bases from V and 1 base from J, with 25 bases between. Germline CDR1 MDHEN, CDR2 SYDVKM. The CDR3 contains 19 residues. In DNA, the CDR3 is TGTGCCAGCAGGCAGGTAGAGGGAGATTCTTCGCGGGCCAAAAACATTCAGTACTTC. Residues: CASRQVEGDSSRAKNIQYF. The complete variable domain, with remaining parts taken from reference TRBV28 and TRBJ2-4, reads DVKVTQSSRYLVKRTGEKVFLECVQDMDHENMFWYRQDPGLGLRLIYFSYDVKMKEKGDIPEGYSVSREKKERFSLILESASTNQTSMYLCASRQVEGDSSRAKNIQYFGAGTRLSVL.

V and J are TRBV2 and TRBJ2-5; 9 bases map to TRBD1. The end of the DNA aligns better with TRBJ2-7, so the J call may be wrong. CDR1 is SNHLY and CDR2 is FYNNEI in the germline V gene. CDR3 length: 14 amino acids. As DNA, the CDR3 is TGTGCCAGCAGTTCGGGGACAGGGATACGCGAGCAGTACTTC. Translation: CASSSGTGIREQYF.

Written as DNA, the CDR3 is TGCGCCAGCAGTCGTATTAATTCACCCCTCCACTTT. Its translation: CASSRINSPLHF. The chain links TRBV4-1 to TRBJ1-6; D is uncertain. The CDR3 runs 12 residues. Germline V gives CDR1 MGHRA, CDR2 YSYEKL. The germline V and J ends were trimmed by 6 bases and 6 bases, with 6 bases remaining between them.

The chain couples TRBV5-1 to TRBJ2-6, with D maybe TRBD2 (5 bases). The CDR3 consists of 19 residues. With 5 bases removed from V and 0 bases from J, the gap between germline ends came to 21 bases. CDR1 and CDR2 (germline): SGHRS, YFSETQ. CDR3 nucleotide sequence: TGCGCCAGCAGTCTGGGGAGAGCCTTAGCAGGCTCTGGGGCCAACGTCCTGACTTTC. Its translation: CASSLGRALAGSGANVLTF.

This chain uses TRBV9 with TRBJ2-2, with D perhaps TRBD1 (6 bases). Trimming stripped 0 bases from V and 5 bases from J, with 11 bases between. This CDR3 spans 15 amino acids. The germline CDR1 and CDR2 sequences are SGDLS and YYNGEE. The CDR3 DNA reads TGTGCCAGCAGCGTAGAGGTGCAGGGGACCGGGGAGCTGTTTTTT. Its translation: CASSVEVQGTGELFF.

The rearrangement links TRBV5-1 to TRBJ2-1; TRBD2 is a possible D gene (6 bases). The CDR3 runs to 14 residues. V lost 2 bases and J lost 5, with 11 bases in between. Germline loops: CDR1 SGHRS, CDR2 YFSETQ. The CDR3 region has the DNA TGCGCCAGCAGCTTAGGGGACTCACACAATGAGCAGTTCTTC. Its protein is CASSLGDSHNEQFF.

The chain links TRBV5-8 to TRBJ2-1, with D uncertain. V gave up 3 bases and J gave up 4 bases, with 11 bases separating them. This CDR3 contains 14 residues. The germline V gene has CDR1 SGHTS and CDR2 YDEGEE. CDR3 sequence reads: CASSSGMLYNEQFF. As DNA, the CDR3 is TGTGCCAGCAGCTCAGGAATGCTATACAATGAGCAGTTCTTC.

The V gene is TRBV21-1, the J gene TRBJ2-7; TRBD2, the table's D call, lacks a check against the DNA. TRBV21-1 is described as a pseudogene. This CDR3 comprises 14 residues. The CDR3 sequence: CASSKKPGAYEQYF. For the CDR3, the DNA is TGTGCCAGCAGCAAGAAACCGGGGGCCTACGAGCAGTACTTC.

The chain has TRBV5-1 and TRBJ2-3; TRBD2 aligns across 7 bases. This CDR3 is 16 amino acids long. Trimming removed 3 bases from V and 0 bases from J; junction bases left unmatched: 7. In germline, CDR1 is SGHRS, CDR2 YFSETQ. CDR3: CASSSGIAGSTDTQYF. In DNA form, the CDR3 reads TGCGCCAGCAGCTCCGGGATAGCGGGCAGCACAGATACGCAGTATTTT.

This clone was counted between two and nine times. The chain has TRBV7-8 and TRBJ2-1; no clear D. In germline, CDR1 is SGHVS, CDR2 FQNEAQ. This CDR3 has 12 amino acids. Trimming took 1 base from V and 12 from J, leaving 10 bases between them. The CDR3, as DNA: TGTGCCAGCAGCTTAGAAAGGGCCCTGCAGTTCTTC. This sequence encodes CASSLERALQFF.